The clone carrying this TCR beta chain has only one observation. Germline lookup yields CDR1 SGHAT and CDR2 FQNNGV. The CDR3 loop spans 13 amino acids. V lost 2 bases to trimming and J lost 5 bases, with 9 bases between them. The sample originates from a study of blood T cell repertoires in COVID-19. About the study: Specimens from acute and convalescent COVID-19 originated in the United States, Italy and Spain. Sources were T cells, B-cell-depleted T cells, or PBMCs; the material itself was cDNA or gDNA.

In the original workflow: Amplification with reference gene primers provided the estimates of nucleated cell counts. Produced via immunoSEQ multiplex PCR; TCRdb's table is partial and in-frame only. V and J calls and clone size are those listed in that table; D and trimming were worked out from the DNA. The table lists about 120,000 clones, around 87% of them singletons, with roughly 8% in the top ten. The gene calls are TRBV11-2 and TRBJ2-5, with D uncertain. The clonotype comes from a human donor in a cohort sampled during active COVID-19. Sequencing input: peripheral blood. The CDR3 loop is CASSLQFAETQYF. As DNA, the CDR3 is TGTGCCAGCAGCTTACAATTTGCGGAGACCCAGTACTTC.